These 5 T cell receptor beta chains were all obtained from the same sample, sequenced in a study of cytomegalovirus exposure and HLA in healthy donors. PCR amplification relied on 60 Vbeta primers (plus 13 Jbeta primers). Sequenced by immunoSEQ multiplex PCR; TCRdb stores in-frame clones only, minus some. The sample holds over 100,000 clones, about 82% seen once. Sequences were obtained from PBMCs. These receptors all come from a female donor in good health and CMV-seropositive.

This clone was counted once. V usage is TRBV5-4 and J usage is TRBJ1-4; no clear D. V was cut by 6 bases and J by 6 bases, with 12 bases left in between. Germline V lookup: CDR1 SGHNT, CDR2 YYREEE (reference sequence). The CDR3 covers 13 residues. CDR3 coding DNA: TGTGCCAGCACCTCACCGTTAGATGAAAAACTGTTTTTT. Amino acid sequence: CASTSPLDEKLFF.

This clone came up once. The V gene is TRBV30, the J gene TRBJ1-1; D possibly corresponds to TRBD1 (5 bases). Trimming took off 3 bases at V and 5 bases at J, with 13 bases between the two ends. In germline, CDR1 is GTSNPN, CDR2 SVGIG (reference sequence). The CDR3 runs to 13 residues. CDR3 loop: CAWRGGARTEAFF. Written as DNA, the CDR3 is TGTGCCTGGAGGGGAGGGGCTAGGACTGAAGCTTTCTTT.

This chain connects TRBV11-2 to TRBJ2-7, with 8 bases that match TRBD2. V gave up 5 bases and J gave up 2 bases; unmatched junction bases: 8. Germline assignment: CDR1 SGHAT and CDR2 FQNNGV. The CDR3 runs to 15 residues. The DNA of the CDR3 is TGTGCCAGCAGCCGCACACGGACTAGCACCTACGAGCAGTACTTC. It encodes CASSRTRTSTYEQYF.

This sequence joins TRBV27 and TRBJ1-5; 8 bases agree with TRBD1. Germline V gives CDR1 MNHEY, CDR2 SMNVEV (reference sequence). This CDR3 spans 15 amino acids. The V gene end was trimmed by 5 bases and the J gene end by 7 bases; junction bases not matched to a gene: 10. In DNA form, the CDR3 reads TGTGCCAGCAGTCCAGGGACAGGCCAGAGACAGCCCCAGCATTTT. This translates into CASSPGTGQRQPQHF.

The chain's CDR3 is CASSLGWGTGPGEQYF. CDR3 coding DNA: TGTGCCAGCAGCTTAGGATGGGGGACAGGGCCTGGCGAGCAGTACTTC. This chain connects TRBV7-9 to TRBJ2-7, with 9 nucleotides matching TRBD1. Germline-derived CDR1 and CDR2 are SEHNR and FQNEAQ (reference sequence). The CDR3 loop spans 16 amino acids. After removal of 1 base from V and 6 bases from J, the junction contained 10 bases not matched to a gene. The full variable domain, in which reference TRBV7-9 and TRBJ2-7 provide the parts outside the CDR3, is DTGVSQNPRHKITKRGQNVTFRCDPISEHNRLYWYRQTLGQGPEFLTYFQNEAQLEKSRLLSDRFSAERPKGSFSTLEIQRTEQGDSAMYLCASSLGWGTGPGEQYFGPGTRLTVT.